Listed below are T cell receptor beta chains from one sample, sequenced in a study of neoadjuvant nivolumab and ipilimumab in lung cancer. Only in-frame clones appear in the TCRdb table, and some are missing; sequencing was by immunoSEQ multiplex PCR. Among around 4,600 clones listed, more than 80% were seen once. Source: normal lung tissue adjacent to the tumor, taken after neoadjuvant nivolumab, alone or with ipilimumab, at or shortly before surgery. Receptor source: an adult with non-small cell lung cancer. Some clones in this sample may be carry-over from other donors' samples. CDR3s include the opening cysteine and the closing phenylalanine or tryptophan. A D gene is named only where the DNA matches it firmly. A row's size may be missing; if present it is once, few, many or a size class.

TRBD1 TRBJ1-2 . TRBV10-2 CASSRDSNYGYTF TGCGCCAGCAGCCGGGACAGCAATTATGGCTACACCTTC
. TRBJ2-1 few TRBV2 CASNPRDSSSYNEQFF TGTGCCAGCAACCCCCGGGACTCGAGCTCCTACAATGAGCAGTTCTTC
. TRBJ1-1 once TRBV18 CASSPGLDAEAFF TGTGCCAGCTCACCAGGGTTGGACGCTGAAGCTTTCTTT
. TRBJ2-7 . TRBV7-8 CASSLSNEQYF TGTGCCAGCAGCTTATCGAACGAGCAGTACTTC
. TRBJ2-3 few TRBV9 CASSVFGTDTQYF TGTGCCAGCAGCGTATTCGGCACAGATACGCAGTATTTT
. TRBJ2-7 . TRBV6-5 CASSYRPGYEQYF TGTGCCAGCAGTTACCGTCCCGGCTACGAGCAGTACTTC
. TRBJ2-1 . TRBV6-1 CASRLSVGSFNEQFF TGTGCCAGCAGATTGTCGGTCGGGTCTTTCAATGAGCAGTTCTTC
. TRBJ1-2 . TRBV5-1 CASSPRQPNYGYTF TGCGCCAGCAGCCCCCGACAGCCAAACTATGGCTACACCTTC
. TRBJ1-2 . TRBV7-2 CASSSPGSYGYTF TGTGCCAGCAGCTCACCTGGGAGCTATGGCTACACCTTC
TRBD2 TRBJ2-2 once TRBV5-1 CASNAVGTSGGADTGELFF TGCGCCAGCAACGCAGTAGGGACTAGCGGGGGGGCGGACACCGGGGAGCTGTTTTTT
. TRBJ1-4 . TRBV18 CASSPQGLANEKLFF TGTGCCAGCTCCCCCCAGGGTCTGGCTAATGAAAAACTGTTTTTT
. TRBJ2-2 few TRBV5-1 CASSLTLMSNTGELFF TGCGCCAGCAGCTTAACTCTCATGAGCAACACCGGGGAGCTGTTTTTT
TRBD1 TRBJ1-2 . TRBV5-1 CASRQGQVYGYTF TGCGCCAGCCGTCAAGGACAGGTCTATGGCTACACCTTC
. TRBJ1-2 . TRBV5-6 CASSLWQYGYTF TGTGCCAGCAGCTTGTGGCAGTATGGCTACACCTTC
. TRBJ1-3 once TRBV11-3 CASGGVREATGNTIYF TGTGCCAGCGGCGGTGTGCGGGAGGCGACTGGAAACACCATATATTTT
. TRBJ2-7 . TRBV7-9 CASIPDGGGKQYF TGTGCCAGCATCCCCGACGGTGGCGGGAAGCAGTACTTC
. TRBJ1-1 few TRBV19 CASSIWAGGLVTEAFF TGTGCCAGTAGTATTTGGGCGGGGGGGCTGGTCACTGAAGCTTTCTTT
. TRBJ2-1 . TRBV7-7 CASSALVGSNSYNEQFF TGTGCTAGCAGCGCCCTCGTCGGGTCCAACTCCTACAATGAGCAGTTCTTC
TRBD2 TRBJ2-7 . TRBV10-3 CAISPGTSGTPHYEQYF TGTGCCATCAGTCCCGGGACTAGCGGGACCCCCCACTACGAGCAGTACTTC
TRBD1 TRBJ1-6 few TRBV4-2 CASSQGTGDSPLHF TGTGCCAGCAGCCAAGGGACAGGGGATTCACCCCTCCACTTT
. TRBJ1-1 once TRBV27 CASTPGCEAFF TGTGCCAGCACCCCGGGGTGTGAGGCTTTCTTT
TRBD2 TRBJ2-1 . TRBV10-1 CASHPTSEVFNEQFF TGCGCCAGCCATCCGACTAGCGAGGTATTCAATGAGCAGTTCTTC
. TRBJ2-7 . TRBV7-9 CASSLGRVPIF TGTGCCAGCAGCTTAGGGCGGGTGCCTATCTTC
. TRBJ2-7 . TRBV6-1 CASSDGTFSPYEQYF TGTGCCAGCAGTGATGGGACCTTTTCCCCTTACGAGCAGTACTTC
TRBD2 TRBJ2-7 . TRBV7-2 CASSFGGKSEQYF TGTGCCAGCAGCTTCGGGGGGAAGAGCGAGCAGTACTTC
TRBD2 TRBJ2-7 once TRBV6-1 CASISSGRAYEQYF TGTGCCAGCATCTCTAGCGGGAGGGCCTACGAGCAGTACTTC
TRBD1 TRBJ1-2 . TRBV30 CAWTLRGLSYGYTF TGTGCCTGGACCCTCAGGGGGCTAAGCTATGGCTACACCTTC
. TRBJ2-7 . TRBV11-2 CASSLWSDSSYEQYF TGTGCCAGCAGCTTGTGGTCCGACAGCTCCTACGAGCAGTACTTC
. TRBJ2-7 . TRBV7-2 CASTDPPHEQYF TGTGCCAGCACCGACCCCCCCCACGAGCAGTACTTC
TRBD1 TRBJ2-7 once TRBV4-3 CASSQSTPGTGMDEQYF TGCGCCAGCAGCCAATCAACCCCGGGGACAGGGATGGACGAGCAGTACTTC
. TRBJ1-2 . TRBV5-1 CASSPRGDDGYTF TGCGCCAGCAGCCCAAGGGGGGATGATGGCTACACCTTC
. TRBJ2-6 . TRBV18 CASSPAGAARDSGANVLTF TGTGCCAGCTCACCAGCGGGGGCAGCCCGGGACTCTGGGGCCAACGTCCTGACTTTC
TRBD1 TRBJ2-1 . TRBV7-6 CASSFSGTGVDEQFF TGTGCCAGCAGCTTCTCCGGGACAGGGGTTGATGAGCAGTTCTTC
. TRBJ2-5 . TRBV5-8 CASSQASGTEYF TGTGCCAGCAGCCAAGCATCCGGGACTGAGTACTTC
. TRBJ1-5 . TRBV4-2 CASSPDPQGLSVLGNQPQHF TGTGCCAGCAGCCCCGACCCGCAGGGGCTGTCGGTGCTTGGCAATCAGCCCCAGCATTTT
. TRBJ2-1 . TRBV7-2 CASSLLRGYNEQFF TGTGCCAGCAGCTTACTGCGAGGATACAATGAGCAGTTCTTC
TRBD2 TRBJ2-7 . TRBV9 CASSPGLADLYEQYF TGTGCCAGCAGCCCGGGACTAGCGGATCTCTACGAGCAGTACTTC